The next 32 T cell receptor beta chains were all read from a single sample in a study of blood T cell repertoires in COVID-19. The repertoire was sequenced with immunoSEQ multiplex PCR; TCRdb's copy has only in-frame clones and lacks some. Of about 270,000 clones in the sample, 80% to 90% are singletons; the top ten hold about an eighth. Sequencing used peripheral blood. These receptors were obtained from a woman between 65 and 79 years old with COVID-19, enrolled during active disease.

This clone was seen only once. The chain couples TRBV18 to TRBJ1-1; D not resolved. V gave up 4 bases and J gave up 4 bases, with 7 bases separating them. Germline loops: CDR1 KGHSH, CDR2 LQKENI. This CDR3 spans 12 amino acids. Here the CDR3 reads CASSLEVTEAFF. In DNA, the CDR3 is TGTGCCAGCTCACTGGAGGTCACTGAAGCTTTCTTT. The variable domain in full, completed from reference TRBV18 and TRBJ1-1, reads NAGVMQNPRHLVRRRGQEARLRCSPMKGHSHVYWYRQLPEEGLKFMVYLQKENIIDESGMPKERFSAEFPKEGPSILRIQQVVRGDSAAYFCASSLEVTEAFFGQGTRLTVV.

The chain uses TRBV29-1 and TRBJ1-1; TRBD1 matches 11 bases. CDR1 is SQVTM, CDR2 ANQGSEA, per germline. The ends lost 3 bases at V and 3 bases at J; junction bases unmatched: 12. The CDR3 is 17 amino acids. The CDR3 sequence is CSVDPRGDRGRDTEAFF. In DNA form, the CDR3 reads TGCAGCGTTGACCCCCGGGGGGACAGGGGGAGGGACACTGAAGCTTTCTTT.

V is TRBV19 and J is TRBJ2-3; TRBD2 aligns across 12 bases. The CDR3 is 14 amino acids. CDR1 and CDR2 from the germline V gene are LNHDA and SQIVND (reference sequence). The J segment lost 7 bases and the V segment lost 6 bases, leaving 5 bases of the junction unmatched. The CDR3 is CASRTSGGMYTQYF. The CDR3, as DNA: TGTGCCAGTAGGACTAGCGGGGGAATGTATACGCAGTATTTT.

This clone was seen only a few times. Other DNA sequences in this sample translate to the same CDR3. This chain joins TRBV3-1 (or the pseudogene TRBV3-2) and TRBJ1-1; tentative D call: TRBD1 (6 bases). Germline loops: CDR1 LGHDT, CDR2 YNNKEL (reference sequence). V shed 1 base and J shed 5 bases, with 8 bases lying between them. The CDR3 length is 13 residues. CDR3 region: CASSQGRGTEAFF. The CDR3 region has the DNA TGTGCCAGCAGCCAAGGCAGGGGTACTGAAGCTTTCTTT.

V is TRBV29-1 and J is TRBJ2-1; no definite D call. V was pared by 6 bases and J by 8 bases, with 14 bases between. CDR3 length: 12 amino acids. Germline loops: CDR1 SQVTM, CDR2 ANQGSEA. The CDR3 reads CSVPLVLDEQFF. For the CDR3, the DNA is TGCAGCGTGCCATTGGTATTAGATGAGCAGTTCTTC.

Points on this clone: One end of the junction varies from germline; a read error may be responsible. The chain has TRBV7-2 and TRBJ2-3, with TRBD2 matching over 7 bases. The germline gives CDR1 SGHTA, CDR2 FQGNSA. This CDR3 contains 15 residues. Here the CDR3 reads CASSLGLGATYTQYF. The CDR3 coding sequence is TGTGCCAGCAGCCTTGGACTAGGGGCCACATATACGCAGTATTTT.

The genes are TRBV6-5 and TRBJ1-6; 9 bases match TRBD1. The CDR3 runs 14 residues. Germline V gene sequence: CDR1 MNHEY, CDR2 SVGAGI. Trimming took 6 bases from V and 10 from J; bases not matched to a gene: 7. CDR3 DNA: TGTGCCAGCAGAAGGGACAGGGTGGGGTCACCCCTCCACTTT. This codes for CASRRDRVGSPLHF.

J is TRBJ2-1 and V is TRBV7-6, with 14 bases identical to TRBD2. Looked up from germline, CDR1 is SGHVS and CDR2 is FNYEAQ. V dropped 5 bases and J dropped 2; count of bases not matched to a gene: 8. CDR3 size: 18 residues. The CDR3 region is CASSPGLAGEAAYNEQFF. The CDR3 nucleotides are TGTGCCAGCAGCCCGGGACTAGCGGGGGAGGCGGCCTACAATGAGCAGTTCTTC.

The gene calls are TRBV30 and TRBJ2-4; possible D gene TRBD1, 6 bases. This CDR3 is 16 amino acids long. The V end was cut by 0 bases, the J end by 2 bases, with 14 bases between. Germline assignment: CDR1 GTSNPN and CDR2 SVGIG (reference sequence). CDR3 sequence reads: CAWSVQGAGTKNIQYF. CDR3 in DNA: TGTGCCTGGAGTGTACAGGGAGCCGGGACCAAAAACATTCAGTACTTC.

In nucleotides, the CDR3 is TGTGCCAGCAGCGCCATAGCGGGGGGGACCTACAATGAGCAGTTCTTC. This codes for CASSAIAGGTYNEQFF. This chain joins TRBV7-3 and TRBJ2-1; 11 bases are shared with TRBD2. This CDR3 contains 16 residues. Germline values: CDR1 SGHTA, CDR2 FQGTGA. V lost 5 bases and J lost 2; bases outside the gene matches: 5.

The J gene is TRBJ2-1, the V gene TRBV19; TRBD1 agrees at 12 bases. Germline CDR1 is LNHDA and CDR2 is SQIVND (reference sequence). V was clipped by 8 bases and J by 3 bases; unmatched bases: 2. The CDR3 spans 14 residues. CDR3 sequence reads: CASGTGGYYNEQFF. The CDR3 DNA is TGTGCCAGTGGGACAGGGGGCTACTACAATGAGCAGTTCTTC. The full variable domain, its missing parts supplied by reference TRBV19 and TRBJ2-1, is DGGITQSPKYLFRKEGQNVTLSCEQNLNHDAMYWYRQDPGQGLRLIYYSQIVNDFQKGDIAEGYSVSREKKESFPLTVTSAQKNPTAFYLCASGTGGYYNEQFFGPGTRLTVL.

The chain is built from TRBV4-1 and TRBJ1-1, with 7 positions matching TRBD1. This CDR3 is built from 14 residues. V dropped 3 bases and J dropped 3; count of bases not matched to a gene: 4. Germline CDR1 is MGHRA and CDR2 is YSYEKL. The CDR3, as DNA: TGCGCCAGCAGCCACGGGACAGCGGACACTGAAGCTTTCTTT. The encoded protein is CASSHGTADTEAFF.

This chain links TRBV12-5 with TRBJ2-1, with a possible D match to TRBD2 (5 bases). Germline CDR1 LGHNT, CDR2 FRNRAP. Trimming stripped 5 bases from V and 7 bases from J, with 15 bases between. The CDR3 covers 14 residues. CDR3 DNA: TGTGCTAGTGGTAGGACTGCCGCGAAGAATGAGCAGTTCTTC. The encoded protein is CASGRTAAKNEQFF.

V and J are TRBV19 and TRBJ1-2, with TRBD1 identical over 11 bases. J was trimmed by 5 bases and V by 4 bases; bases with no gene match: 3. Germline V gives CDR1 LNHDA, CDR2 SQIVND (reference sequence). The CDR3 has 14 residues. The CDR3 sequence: CASSKGTGGYGYTF. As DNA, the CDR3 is TGTGCCAGTAGTAAAGGGACAGGGGGTTATGGCTACACCTTC.

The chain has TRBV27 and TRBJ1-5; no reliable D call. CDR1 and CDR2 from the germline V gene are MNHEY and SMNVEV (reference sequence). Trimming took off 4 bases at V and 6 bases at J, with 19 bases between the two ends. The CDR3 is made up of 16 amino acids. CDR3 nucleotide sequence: TGTGCCAGCAGTTCAGTCCGAGGGCCATCAGGTCAGCCCCAGCATTTT. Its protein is CASSSVRGPSGQPQHF.

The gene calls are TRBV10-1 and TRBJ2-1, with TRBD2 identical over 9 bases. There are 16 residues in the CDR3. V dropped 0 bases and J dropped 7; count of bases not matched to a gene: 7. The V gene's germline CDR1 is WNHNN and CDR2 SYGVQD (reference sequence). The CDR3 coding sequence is TGCGCCAGCAGTGAGTCCCTAGCGGGGCCCCCTAATGAGCAGTTCTTC. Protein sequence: CASSESLAGPPNEQFF.

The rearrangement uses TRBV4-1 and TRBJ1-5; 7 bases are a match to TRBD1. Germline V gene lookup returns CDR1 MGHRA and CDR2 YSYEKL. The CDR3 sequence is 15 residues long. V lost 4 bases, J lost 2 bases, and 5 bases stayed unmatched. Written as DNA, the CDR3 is TGCGCCAGCAGCCCGTGGGACAGACGCAATCAGCCCCAGCATTTT. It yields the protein CASSPWDRRNQPQHF.

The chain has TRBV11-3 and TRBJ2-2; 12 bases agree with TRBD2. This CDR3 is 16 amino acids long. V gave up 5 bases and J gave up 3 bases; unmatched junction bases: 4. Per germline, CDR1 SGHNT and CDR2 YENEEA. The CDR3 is CASSPGTSGYTGELFF. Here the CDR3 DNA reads TGTGCCAGCAGCCCGGGGACTAGCGGGTACACCGGGGAGCTGTTTTTT.

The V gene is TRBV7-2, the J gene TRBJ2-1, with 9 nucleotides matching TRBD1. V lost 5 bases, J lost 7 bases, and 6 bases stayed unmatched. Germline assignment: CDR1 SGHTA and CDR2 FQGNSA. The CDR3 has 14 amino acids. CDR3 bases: TGTGCCAGCAGCACCGGGACAGGGAAGAATGAGCAGTTCTTC. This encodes CASSTGTGKNEQFF.

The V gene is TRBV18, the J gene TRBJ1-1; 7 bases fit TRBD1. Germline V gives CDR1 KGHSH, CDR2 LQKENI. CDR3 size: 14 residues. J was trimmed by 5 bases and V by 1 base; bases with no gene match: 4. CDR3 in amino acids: CASSPRAGGTEAFF. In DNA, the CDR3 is TGTGCCAGCTCACCACGGGCAGGGGGTACTGAAGCTTTCTTT.

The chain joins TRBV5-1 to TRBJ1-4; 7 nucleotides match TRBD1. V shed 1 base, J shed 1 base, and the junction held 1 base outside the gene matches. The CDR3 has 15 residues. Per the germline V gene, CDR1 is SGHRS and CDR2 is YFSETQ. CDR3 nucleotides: TGCGCCAGCAGCTTGCGGACAGGAACTAATGAAAAACTGTTTTTT. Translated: CASSLRTGTNEKLFF.

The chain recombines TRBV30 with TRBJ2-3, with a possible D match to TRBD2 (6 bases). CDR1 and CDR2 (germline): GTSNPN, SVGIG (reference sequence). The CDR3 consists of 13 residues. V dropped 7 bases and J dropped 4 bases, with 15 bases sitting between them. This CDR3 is CALLLPGADTQYF. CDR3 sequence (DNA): TGTGCCTTACTGCTTCCGGGGGCAGATACGCAGTATTTT.

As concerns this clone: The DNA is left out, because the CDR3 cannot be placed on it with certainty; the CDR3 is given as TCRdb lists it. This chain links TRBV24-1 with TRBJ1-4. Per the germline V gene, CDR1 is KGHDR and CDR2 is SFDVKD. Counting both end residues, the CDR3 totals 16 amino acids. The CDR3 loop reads CATSDVGRGNLGKTVF.

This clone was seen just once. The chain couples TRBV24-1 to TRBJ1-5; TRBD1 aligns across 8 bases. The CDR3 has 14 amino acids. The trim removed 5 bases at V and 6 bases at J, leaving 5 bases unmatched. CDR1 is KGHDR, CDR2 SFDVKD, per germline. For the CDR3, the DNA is TGTGCCACCAGTGCGACAGGGGATAGTCAGCCCCAGCATTTT. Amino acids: CATSATGDSQPQHF.

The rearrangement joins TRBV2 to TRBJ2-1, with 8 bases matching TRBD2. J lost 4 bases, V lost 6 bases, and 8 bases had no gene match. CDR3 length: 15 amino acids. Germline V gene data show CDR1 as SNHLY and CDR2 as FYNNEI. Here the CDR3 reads CASSPGGGHYNEQFF. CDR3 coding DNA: TGTGCCAGCAGCCCCGGCGGGGGGCATTACAATGAGCAGTTCTTC.

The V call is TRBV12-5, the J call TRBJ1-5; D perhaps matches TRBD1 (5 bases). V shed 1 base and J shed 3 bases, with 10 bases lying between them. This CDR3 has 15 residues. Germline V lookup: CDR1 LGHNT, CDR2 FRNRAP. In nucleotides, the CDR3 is TGTGCTAGTGGTTTGGACGGGGGGTACAATCAGCCCCAGCATTTT. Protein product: CASGLDGGYNQPQHF.

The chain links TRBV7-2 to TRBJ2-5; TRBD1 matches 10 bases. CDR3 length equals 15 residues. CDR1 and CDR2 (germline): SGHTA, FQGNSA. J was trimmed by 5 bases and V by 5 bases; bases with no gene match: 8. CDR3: CASSRQTGGEETQYF. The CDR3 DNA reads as TGTGCCAGCAGCCGGCAGACAGGGGGCGAGGAGACCCAGTACTTC.

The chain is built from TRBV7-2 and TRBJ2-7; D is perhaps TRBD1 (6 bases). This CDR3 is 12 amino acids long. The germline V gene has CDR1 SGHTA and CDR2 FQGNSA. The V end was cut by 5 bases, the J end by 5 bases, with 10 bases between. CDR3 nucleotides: TGTGCCAGCAGCGTCGACAGGAACGAGCAGTACTTC. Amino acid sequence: CASSVDRNEQYF.

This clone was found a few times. The CDR3 DNA is TGCGCCAGCAGCCAAGGGGTTCAGGAGGGGCGGCCCCAGCATTTT. It translates to CASSQGVQEGRPQHF. V and J are TRBV4-3 and TRBJ1-5; D is perhaps TRBD1 (5 bases). V was cut by 1 base and J by 9 bases, with 16 bases left in between. The V gene's germline CDR1 is LGHNA and CDR2 YSLEER. CDR3 size: 15 residues.

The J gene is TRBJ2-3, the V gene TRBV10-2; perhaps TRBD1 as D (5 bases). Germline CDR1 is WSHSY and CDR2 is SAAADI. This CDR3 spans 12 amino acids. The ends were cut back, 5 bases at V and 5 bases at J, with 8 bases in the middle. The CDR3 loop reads CASSFREDTQYF. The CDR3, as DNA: TGCGCCAGCAGTTTCAGGGAAGATACGCAGTATTTT.

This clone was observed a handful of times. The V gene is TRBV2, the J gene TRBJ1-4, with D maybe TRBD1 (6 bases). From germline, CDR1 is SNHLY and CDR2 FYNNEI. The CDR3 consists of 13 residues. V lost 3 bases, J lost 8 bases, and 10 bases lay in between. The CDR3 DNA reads TGTGCCAGCAGTGACGACCAGGGGGAAAAACTGTTTTTT. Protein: CASSDDQGEKLFF. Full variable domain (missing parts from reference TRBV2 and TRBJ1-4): EPEVTQTPSHQVTQMGQEVILRCVPISNHLYFYWYRQILGQKVEFLVSFYNNEISEKSEIFDDQFSVERPDGSNFTLKIRSTKLEDSAMYFCASSDDQGEKLFFGSGTQLSVL.

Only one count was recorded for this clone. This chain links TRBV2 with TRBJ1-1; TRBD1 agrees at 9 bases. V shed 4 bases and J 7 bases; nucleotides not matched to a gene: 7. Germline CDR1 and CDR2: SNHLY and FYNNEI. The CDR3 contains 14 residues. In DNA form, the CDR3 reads TGTGCCAGCAGTGGGACAGGGGATCCCCTTGAAGCTTTCTTT. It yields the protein CASSGTGDPLEAFF.